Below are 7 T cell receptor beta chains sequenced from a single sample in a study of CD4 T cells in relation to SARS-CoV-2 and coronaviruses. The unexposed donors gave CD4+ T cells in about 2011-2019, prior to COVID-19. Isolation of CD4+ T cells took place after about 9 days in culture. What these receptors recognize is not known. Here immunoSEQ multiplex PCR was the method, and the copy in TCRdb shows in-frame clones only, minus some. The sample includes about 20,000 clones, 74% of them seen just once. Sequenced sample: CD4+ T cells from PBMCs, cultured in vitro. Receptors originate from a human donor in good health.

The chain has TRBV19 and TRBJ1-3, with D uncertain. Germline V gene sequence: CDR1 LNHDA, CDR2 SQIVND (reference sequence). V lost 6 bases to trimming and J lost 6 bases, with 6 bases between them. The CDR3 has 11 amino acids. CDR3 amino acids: CASSRLNTIYF. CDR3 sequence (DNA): TGTGCCAGTAGCCGATTAAACACCATATATTTT.

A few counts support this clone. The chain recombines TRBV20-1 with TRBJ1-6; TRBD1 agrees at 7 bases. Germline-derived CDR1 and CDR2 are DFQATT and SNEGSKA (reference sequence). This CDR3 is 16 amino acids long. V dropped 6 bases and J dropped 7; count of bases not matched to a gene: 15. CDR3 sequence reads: CSASPVRGQANSPLHF. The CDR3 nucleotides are TGCAGTGCAAGTCCCGTAAGGGGGCAGGCGAATTCACCCCTCCACTTT.

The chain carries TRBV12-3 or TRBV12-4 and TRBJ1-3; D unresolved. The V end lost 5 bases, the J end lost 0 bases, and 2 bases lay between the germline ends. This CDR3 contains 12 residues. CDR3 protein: CASSASGNTIYF. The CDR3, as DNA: TGTGCCAGCAGTGCCTCTGGAAACACCATATATTTT.

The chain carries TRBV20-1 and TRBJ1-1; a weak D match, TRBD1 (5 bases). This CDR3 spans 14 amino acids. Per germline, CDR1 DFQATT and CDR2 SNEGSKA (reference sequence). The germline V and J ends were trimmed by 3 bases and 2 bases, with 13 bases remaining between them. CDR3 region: CSASQGMGNTEAFF. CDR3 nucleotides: TGCAGTGCTAGTCAGGGAATGGGTAACACTGAAGCTTTCTTT.

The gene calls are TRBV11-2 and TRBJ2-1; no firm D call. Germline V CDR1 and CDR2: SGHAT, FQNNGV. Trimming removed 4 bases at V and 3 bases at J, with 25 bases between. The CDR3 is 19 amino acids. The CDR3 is CASSSHPIVGRFFYNEQFF. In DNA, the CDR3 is TGTGCCAGCAGCTCGCACCCCATCGTAGGTCGGTTCTTCTACAATGAGCAGTTCTTC.

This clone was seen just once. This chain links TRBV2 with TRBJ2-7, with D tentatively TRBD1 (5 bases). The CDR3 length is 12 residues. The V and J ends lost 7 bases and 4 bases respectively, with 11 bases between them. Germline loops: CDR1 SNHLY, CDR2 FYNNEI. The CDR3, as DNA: TGTGCCAGCAAGGGGATGGAGTACGAGCAGTACTTC. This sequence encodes CASKGMEYEQYF.

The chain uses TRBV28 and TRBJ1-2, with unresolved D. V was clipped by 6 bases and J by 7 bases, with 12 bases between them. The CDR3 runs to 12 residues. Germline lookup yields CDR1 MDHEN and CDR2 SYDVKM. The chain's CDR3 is CASSSELFGYTF. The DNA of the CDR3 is TGTGCCAGCAGCTCGGAGTTGTTTGGCTACACCTTC.